This T cell receptor beta chain is from a study of blood T cell repertoires in COVID-19. Study-wide background: Nucleic acid was either cDNA or gDNA, and it came from T cells, B-cell-depleted T cells, or PBMCs.

Germline-derived CDR1 and CDR2 are SGHTA and FQGNSA. This CDR3 is built from 16 residues. V lost 2 bases, J lost 0 bases, and 11 bases lay in between. Seattle researchers signed up patients amid active infection and tracked them longitudinally. Here immunoSEQ multiplex PCR was the method, and the copy in TCRdb shows in-frame clones only, minus some. The sample lists approximately 64,000 clones, roughly 88% occurring once. The sequenced sample consisted of peripheral blood. The chain is built from TRBV7-2 and TRBJ1-5, with a possible D match to TRBD1 (6 bases). The receptor was derived from a woman in her fifties or sixties with COVID-19, enrolled during active disease. CDR3 loop: CASSLLGQYSNQPQHF. The CDR3 nucleotides are TGTGCCAGCAGCTTACTAGGACAGTATAGCAATCAGCCCCAGCATTTT.